This entry concerns a single T cell receptor (beta chain). The data originate from a study of blood T cell repertoires in COVID-19. Whole-study context: Donors in the United States, Italy and Spain gave samples during acute or convalescent COVID-19. T cells, B-cell-depleted T cells, or PBMCs supplied cDNA or gDNA.

As handled by the study authors: Nucleated cell number was recorded as an estimate derived from reference gene primer amplification. Repertoires were generated with immunoSEQ multiplex PCR, while TCRdb's copy carries only in-frame clones and drops some. V and J calls and clone size follow that table, whereas D and trimming were derived from the DNA. The profile covers about 170,000 clones, with roughly 85% appearing a single time and about 3.3% taken by the ten largest. What was sequenced was peripheral blood. This sequence originates from a human donor with acute or convalescent COVID-19. The donor label of this sample is uncertain.

In nucleotides, the CDR3 is TGCGCCAGCAGCCCACAACAGGCGCCCTCCTACAATGAGCAGTTCTTC. Translation gives CASSPQQAPSYNEQFF. This chain connects TRBV4-1 to TRBJ2-1; the D gene is possibly TRBD1 (5 bases). V was cut by 4 bases and J by 0 bases, with 13 bases left in between. Germline values: CDR1 MGHRA, CDR2 YSYEKL. This CDR3 has 16 amino acids.